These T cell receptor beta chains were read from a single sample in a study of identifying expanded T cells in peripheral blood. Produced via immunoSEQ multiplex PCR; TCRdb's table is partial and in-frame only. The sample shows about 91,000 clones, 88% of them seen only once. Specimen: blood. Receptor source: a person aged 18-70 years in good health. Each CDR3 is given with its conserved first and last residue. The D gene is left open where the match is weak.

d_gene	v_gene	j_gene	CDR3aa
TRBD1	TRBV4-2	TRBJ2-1	CASSHVLGQGYNEQFF
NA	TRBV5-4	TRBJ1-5	CASSFRGQPQHF
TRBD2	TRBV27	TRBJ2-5	CASSPGLAGGQETQYF
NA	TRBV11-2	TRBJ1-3	CASNYIQGSGNTIYF
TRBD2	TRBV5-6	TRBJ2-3	CASSSVTSGKSTDTQYF
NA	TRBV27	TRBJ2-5	CASRLGETQYF
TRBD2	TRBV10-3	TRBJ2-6	CAISLLAGTPSGANVLTF
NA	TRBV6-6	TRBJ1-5	CASSYSRDRGNQPQHF
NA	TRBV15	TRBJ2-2	CATSRDWAAGELFF
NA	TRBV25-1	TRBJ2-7	CATARTAVREQYF
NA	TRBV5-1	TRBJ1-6	CASSGGAVRSPLHF
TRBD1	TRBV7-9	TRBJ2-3	CASSHNRGQGAYTDTQYF
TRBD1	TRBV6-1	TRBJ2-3	CASGIGTGGVDTQYF
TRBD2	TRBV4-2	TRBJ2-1	CASSPGTSGGANEQFF
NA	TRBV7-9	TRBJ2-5	CASSQTPPGETQYF
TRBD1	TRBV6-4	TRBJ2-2	CASNPGQGAGELFF
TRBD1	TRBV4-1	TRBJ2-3	CASSRLGTGKSTDTQYF
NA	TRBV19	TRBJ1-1	CASSIAANTEAFF
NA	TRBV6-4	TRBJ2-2	CASSDSTTGELFF
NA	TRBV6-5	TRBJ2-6	CASSYSAQSGANVLTF
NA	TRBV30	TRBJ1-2	CAWSVRKGANYGYTF
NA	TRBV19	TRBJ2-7	CASTHRGEQYF
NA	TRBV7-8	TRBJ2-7	CASSLEGPRGQYF
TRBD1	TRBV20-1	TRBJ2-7	CSVQGAHEQYF
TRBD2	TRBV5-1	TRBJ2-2	CASSIRLAEPANTGELFF
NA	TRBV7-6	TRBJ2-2	CASSQRDIEGELFF
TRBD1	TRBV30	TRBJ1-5	CAWSLGGDGNQPQHF
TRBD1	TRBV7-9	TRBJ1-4	CASSSRQGIDEKLFF
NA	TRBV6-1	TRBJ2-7	CASSEGGVVGEQYF
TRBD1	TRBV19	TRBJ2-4	CASSINRDRANLNIQYF
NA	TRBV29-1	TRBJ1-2	CSVDSGGRDYTF
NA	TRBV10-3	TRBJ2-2	CAIKTGSNTGELFF
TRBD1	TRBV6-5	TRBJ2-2	CASSYVQGYTGELFF
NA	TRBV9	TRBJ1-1	CASSVAGREAAFF
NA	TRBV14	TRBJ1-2	CASSPPVGVRNYGYTF
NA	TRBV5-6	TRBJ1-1	CASSLLVEGNTEAFF
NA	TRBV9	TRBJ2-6	CASSAGDRGAGANVLTF
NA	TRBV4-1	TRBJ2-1	CASSQSRDEQFF
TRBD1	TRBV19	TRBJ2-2	CASSPTGANTGELFF
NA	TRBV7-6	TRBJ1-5	CASSLGQPQHF